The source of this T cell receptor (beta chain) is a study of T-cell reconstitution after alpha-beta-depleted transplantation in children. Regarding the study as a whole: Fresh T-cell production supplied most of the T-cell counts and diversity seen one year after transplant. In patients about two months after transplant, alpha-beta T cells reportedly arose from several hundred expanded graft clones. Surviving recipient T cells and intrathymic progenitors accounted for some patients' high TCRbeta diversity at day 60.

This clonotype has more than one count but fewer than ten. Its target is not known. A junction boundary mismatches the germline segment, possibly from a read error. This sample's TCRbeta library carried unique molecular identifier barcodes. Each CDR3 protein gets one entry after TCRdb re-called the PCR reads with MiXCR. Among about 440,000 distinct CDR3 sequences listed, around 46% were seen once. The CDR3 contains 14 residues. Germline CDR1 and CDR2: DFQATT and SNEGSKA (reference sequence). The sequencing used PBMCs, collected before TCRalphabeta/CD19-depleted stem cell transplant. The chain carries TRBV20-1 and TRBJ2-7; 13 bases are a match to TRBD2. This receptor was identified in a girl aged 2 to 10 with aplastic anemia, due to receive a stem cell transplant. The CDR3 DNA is TGCAGTGCTGGAACCGGGACTAGCGGGATATTGCCGAACTTC. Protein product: CSAGTGTSGILPNF.